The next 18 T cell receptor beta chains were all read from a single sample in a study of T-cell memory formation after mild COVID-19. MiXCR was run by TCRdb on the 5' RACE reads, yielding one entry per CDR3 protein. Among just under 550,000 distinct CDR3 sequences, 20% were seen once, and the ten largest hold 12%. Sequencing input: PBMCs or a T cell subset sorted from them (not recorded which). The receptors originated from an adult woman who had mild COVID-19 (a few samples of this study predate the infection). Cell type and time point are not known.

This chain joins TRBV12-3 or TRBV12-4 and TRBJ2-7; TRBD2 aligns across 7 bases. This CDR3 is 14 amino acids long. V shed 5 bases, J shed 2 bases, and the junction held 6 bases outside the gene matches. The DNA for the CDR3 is TGTGCCAGCAGTCCTCCGGGAGGACCCTACGAGCAGTACTTC. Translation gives CASSPPGGPYEQYF.

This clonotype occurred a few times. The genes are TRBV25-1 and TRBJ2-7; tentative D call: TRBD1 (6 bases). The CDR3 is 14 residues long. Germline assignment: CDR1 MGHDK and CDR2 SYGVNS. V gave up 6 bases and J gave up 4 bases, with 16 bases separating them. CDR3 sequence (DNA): TGTGCCAGCAGCGATGACAGGTCGCGTTACGAGCAGTACTTC. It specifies CASSDDRSRYEQYF.

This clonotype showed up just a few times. CDR3 coding DNA: TGTGCCAGCAGCTCTTATTATCAGCCCCAGCATTTT. Translation: CASSSYYQPQHF. V gene TRBV7-9 combines with J gene TRBJ1-5; D is undetermined. The CDR3 loop spans 12 amino acids. Germline loops: CDR1 SEHNR, CDR2 FQNEAQ (reference sequence). Trimming removed 4 bases at V and 5 bases at J, with 6 bases between.

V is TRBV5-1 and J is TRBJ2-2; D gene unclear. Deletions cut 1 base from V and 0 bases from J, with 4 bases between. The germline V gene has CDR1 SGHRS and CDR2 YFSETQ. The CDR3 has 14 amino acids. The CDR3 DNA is TGCGCCAGCAGCTTGTACGCGAACACCGGGGAGCTGTTTTTT. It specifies CASSLYANTGELFF.

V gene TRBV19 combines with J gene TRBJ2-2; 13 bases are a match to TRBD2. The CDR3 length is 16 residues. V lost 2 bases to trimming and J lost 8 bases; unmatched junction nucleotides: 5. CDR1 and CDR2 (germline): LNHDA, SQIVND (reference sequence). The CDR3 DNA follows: TGTGCCAGTAGTATATCCGGGACTAGCGGGATAGGGGAGCTGTTTTTT. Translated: CASSISGTSGIGELFF.

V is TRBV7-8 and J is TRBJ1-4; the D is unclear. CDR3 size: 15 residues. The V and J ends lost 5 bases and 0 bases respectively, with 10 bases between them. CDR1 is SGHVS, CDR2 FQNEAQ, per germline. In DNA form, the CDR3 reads TGTGCCAGCAGCCCAAGTCGGGCAACTAATGAAAAACTGTTTTTT. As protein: CASSPSRATNEKLFF.

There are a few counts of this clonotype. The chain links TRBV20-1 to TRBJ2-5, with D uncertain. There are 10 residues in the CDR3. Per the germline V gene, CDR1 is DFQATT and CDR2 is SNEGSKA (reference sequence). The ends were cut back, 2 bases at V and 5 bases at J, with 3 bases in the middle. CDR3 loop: CSARKETQYF. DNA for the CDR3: TGCAGTGCTAGAAAGGAGACCCAGTACTTC.

The DNA for the CDR3 is TGCAGCGTTCTAAGATCCGGCGGGGGGACGGGTGAGCAGTTCTTC. Protein sequence: CSVLRSGGGTGEQFF. The chain uses TRBV29-1 and TRBJ2-1, with 8 positions matching TRBD2. The germline gives CDR1 SQVTM, CDR2 ANQGSEA. The CDR3 has 15 residues. V was clipped by 5 bases and J by 9 bases; unmatched bases: 15.

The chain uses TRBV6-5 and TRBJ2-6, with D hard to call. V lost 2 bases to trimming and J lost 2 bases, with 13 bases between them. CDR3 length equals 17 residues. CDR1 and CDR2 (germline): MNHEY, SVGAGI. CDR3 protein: CASSYIWESTGANVLTF. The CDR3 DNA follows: TGTGCCAGCAGTTACATCTGGGAATCAACTGGGGCCAACGTCCTGACTTTC.

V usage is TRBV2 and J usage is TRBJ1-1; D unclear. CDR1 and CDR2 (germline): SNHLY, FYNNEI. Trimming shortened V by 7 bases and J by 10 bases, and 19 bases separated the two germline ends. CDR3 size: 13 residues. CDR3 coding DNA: TGTGCCAGCAATGGATTAAGCTCGGGCGGAGCTTTCTTT. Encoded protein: CASNGLSSGGAFF.

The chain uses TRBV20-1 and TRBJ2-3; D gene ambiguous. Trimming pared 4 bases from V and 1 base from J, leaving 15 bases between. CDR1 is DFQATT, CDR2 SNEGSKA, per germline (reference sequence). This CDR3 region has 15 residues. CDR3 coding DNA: TGCAGTGCTATACGGTCCCCCGGAGGCACAGATACGCAGTATTTT. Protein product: CSAIRSPGGTDTQYF.

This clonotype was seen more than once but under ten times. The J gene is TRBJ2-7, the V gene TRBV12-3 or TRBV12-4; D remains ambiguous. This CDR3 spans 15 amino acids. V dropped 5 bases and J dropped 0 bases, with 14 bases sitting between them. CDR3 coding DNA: TGTGCCAGCAGTCCCGGACGCAGGAGCTCCTACGAGCAGTACTTC. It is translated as CASSPGRRSSYEQYF.

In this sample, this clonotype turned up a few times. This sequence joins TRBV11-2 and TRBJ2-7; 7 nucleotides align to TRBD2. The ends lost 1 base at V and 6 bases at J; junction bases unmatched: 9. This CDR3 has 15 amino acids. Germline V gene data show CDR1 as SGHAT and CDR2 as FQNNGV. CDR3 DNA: TGTGCCAGCAGCTTAGTGGGCGGGAGCCACGGCGAGCAGTACTTC. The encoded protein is CASSLVGGSHGEQYF.

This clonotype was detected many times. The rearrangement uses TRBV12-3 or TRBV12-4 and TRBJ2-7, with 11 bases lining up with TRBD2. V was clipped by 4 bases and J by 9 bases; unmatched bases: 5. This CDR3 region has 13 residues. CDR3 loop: CASSSASGGPQYF. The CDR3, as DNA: TGTGCCAGCAGTTCCGCTAGCGGGGGGCCGCAGTACTTC.

The CDR3 spells CSAPDRAHGYTF. The CDR3 DNA is TGCAGTGCTCCAGACAGGGCTCATGGCTACACCTTC. V usage is TRBV20-1 and J usage is TRBJ1-2; 7 positions match TRBD1. Germline trimming cut 5 bases from V and 6 bases from J; bases unmatched to any gene: 6. The V gene's germline CDR1 is DFQATT and CDR2 SNEGSKA (reference sequence). The CDR3 is 12 residues long.

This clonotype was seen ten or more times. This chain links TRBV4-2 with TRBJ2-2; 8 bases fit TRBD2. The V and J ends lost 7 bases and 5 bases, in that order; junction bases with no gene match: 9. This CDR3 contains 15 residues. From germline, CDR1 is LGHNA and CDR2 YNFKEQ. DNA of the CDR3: TGTGCCAGCAATAGTCAAGCGGGAGAGACCGGGGAGCTGTTTTTT. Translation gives CASNSQAGETGELFF.

Written as DNA, the CDR3 is TGTGCCAGCAGTTACTCGATAACAGGTACCGGCCACGAGCAGTACTTC. Its protein product is CASSYSITGTGHEQYF. The rearrangement joins TRBV6-5 to TRBJ2-7; the D gene is possibly TRBD1 (5 bases). CDR3 length: 16 residues. With 0 bases removed from V and 5 bases from J, the gap between germline ends came to 17 bases. Germline V gene lookup returns CDR1 MNHEY and CDR2 SVGAGI.

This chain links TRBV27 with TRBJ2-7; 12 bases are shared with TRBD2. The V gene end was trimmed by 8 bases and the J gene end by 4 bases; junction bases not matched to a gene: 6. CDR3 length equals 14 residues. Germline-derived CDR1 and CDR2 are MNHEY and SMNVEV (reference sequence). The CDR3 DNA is TGTGCCAGCGCCGCCGGGACTAGCGGGTACGAGCAGTACTTC. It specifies CASAAGTSGYEQYF.